The 3 T cell receptor beta chains presented below share a single source sample, sequenced in a study of blood T cell repertoires in COVID-19. Method: immunoSEQ multiplex PCR; TCRdb's copy keeps in-frame clones and lacks some. The table records about 240,000 clones, roughly 80% of them present only once. The sample consisted of peripheral blood. The receptors shown here come from an elderly woman with acute or convalescent COVID-19.

This clone was found once. This rearrangement joins TRBV4-2 to TRBJ1-6; D is ambiguous. The germline gives CDR1 LGHNA, CDR2 YNFKEQ. Trimming took off 0 bases at V and 5 bases at J, with 5 bases between the two ends. This CDR3 region has 14 residues. The CDR3 region is CASSQDGDNSPLHF. The CDR3 nucleotides read TGTGCCAGCAGCCAAGACGGTGATAATTCACCCCTCCACTTT.

The chain links TRBV3-1 (or the pseudogene TRBV3-2) to TRBJ2-7; weak D call: TRBD2 (5 bases). Per the germline V gene, CDR1 is LGHDT and CDR2 is YNNKEL (reference sequence). The CDR3 loop spans 13 amino acids. Trimming took 0 bases from V and 5 from J, leaving 8 bases between them. CDR3 sequence (DNA): TGTGCCAGCAGCCAAGATAGGCGGGACGAGCAGTACTTC. It encodes CASSQDRRDEQYF.

This clone was detected a few times. This chain uses TRBV2 with TRBJ1-5, with D perhaps matching TRBD1 (6 bases). Germline V gene data show CDR1 as SNHLY and CDR2 as FYNNEI. This CDR3 spans 17 amino acids. V was shortened by 6 bases and J by 1 base, with 19 bases between the two germline ends. The CDR3 region has the DNA TGTGCCAGCAGCACCCCGGGACAACCCACCAGCAATCAGCCCCAGCATTTT. It translates to CASSTPGQPTSNQPQHF.